This T cell receptor (beta chain) originates from a study of tumor and adjacent non-tumor tissue in lung cancer. The library came from three nested PCR rounds adapted from ARM-PCR protocols. TCRdb passed the multiplex PCR reads through MiXCR, listing each CDR3 protein once. The table shows 80,000 to 100,000 distinct CDR3 sequences, with roughly 80% occurring only once. This sample's RNA came from whole unsorted tissue. This non-tumor lung sample came from over 3 cm beyond the tumor edge. Material: distant non-tumor lung tissue. The sequence came from a man aged 55 to 70 with small cell lung cancer.

CDR3 sequence: CASSQFDGKSKKLFF. CDR3 bases: TGTGCCAGCAGCCAGTTTGATGGGAAGAGTAAAAAACTGTTTTTT. The rearrangement joins TRBV11-2 to TRBJ1-4; D remains unclear. The ends were cut back, 5 bases at V and 9 bases at J, with 19 bases in the middle. Looked up from germline, CDR1 is SGHAT and CDR2 is FQNNGV. The CDR3 runs to 15 residues.